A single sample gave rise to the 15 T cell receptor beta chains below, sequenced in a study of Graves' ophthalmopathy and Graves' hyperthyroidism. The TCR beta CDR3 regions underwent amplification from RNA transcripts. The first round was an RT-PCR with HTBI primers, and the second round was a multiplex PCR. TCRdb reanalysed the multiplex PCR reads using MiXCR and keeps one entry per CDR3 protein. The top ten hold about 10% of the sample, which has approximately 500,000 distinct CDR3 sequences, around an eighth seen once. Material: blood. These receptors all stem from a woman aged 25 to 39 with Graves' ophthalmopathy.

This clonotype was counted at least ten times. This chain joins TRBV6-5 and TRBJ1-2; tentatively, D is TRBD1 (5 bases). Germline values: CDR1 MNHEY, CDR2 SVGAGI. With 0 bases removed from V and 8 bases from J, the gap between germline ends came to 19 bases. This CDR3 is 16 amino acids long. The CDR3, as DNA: TGTGCCAGCAGTTACTCGCGAATAGGCAGGGAGAAGGGCTACACCTTC. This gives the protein CASSYSRIGREKGYTF.

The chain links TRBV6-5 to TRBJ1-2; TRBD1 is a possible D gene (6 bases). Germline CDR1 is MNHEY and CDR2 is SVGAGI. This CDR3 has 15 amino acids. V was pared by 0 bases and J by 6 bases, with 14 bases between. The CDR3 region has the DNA TGTGCCAGCAGTTACTCGCCGGGGGCAGTTCATGGCTACACCTTC. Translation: CASSYSPGAVHGYTF.

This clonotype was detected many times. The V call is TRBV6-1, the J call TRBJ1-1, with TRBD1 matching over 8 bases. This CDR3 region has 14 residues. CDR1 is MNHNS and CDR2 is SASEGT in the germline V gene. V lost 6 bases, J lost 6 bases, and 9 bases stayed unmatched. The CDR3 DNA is TGTGCCAGCAGAAGCCCCAGGGGGCTGTCTGAAGCTTTCTTT. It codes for CASRSPRGLSEAFF.

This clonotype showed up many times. CDR3 in DNA: TGTGCCACCAGCAGGTTGGGACACGCGAACACCGGGGAGCTGTTTTTT. Amino acid sequence: CATSRLGHANTGELFF. The rearrangement joins TRBV15 to TRBJ2-2; D may be TRBD1 (6 bases). Trimming stripped 3 bases from V and 0 bases from J, with 11 bases between. Germline assignment: CDR1 LNHNV and CDR2 YYDKDF (reference sequence). The CDR3 has 16 amino acids. The variable domain in full, completed from reference TRBV15 and TRBJ2-2, reads DAMVIQNPRYQVTQFGKPVTLSCSQTLNHNVMYWYQQKSSQAPKLLFHYYDKDFNNEADTPDNFQSRRPNTSFCFLDIRSPGLGDTAMYLCATSRLGHANTGELFFGEGSRLTVL.

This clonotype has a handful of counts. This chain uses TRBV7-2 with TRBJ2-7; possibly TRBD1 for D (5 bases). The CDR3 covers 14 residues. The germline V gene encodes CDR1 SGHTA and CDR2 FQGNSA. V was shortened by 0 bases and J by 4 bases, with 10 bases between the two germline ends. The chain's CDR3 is CASSLALTVYEQYF. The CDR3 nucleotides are TGTGCCAGCAGCTTAGCCTTGACAGTATACGAGCAGTACTTC.

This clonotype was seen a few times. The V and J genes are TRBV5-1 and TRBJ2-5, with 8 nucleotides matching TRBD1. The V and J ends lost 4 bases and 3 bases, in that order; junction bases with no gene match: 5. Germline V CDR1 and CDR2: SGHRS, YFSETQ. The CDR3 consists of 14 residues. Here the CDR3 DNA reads TGCGCCAGCAGCGGACAGGGTGTCGAAGAGACCCAGTACTTC. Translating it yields CASSGQGVEETQYF.

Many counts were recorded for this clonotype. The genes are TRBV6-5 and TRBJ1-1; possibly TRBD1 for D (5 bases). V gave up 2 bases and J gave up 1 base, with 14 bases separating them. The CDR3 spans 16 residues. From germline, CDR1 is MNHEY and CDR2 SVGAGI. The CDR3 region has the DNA TGTGCCAGCAGTTACGCCCTCCCAGGGCCGAACACTGAAGCTTTCTTT. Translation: CASSYALPGPNTEAFF.

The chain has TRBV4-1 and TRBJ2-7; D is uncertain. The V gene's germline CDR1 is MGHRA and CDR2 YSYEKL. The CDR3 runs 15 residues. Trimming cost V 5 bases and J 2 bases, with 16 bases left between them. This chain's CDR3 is CASSGRAENPYEQYF. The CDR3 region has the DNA TGCGCCAGCAGCGGCCGGGCGGAAAACCCCTACGAGCAGTACTTC.

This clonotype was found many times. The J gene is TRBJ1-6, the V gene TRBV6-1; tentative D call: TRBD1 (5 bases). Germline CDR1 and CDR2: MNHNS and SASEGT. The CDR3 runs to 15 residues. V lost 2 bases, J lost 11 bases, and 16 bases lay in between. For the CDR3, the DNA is TGTGCCAGCAGTGAAAAGGCCTCGTGGGGGACACCCCTCCACTTT. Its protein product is CASSEKASWGTPLHF.

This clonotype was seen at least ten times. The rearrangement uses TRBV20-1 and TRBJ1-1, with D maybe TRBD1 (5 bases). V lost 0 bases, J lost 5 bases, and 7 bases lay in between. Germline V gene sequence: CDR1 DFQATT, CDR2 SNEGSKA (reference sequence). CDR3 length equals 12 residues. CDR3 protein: CSAREGVTEAFF. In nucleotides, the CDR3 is TGCAGTGCTAGAGAGGGGGTAACTGAAGCTTTCTTT.

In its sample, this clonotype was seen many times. DNA for the CDR3: TGCAGTGCTAGGGGGCCTGTAGATACGCAGTATTTT. This encodes CSARGPVDTQYF. The genes are TRBV20-1 and TRBJ2-3, with a tentative D call TRBD1 (5 bases). V was clipped by 3 bases and J by 5 bases, with 9 bases between them. Germline CDR1 is DFQATT and CDR2 is SNEGSKA (reference sequence). This CDR3 has 12 residues.

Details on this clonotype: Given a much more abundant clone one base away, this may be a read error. The CDR3: CASSPRGLSGGTTDTQYF. DNA of the CDR3: TGTGCCAGCAGTCCTCGGGGACTATCGGGGGGGACCACAGATACGCAGTATTTT. This chain connects TRBV12-3 or TRBV12-4 to TRBJ2-3; 8 nucleotides align to TRBD2. The CDR3 length is 18 residues. J was trimmed by 2 bases and V by 5 bases; bases with no gene match: 15.

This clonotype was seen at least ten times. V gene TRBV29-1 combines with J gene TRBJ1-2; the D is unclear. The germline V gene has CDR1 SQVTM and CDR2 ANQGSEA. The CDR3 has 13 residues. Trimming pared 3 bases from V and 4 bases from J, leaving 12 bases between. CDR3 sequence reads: CSVDGRRSYGYTF. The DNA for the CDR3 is TGCAGCGTTGATGGGCGACGCAGCTATGGCTACACCTTC.

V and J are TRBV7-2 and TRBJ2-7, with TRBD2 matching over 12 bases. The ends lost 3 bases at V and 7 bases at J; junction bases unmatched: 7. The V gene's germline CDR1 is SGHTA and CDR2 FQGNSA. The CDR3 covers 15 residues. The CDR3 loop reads CASSLGLAGPREQYF. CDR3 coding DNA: TGTGCCAGCAGCTTGGGACTAGCGGGCCCCCGGGAGCAGTACTTC.

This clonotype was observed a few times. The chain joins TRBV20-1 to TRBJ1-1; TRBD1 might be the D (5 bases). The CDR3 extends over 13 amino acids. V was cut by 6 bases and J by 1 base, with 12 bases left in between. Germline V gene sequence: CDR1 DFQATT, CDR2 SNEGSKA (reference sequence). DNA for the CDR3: TGCAGTGCCGATGGACAACCGAACACTGAAGCTTTCTTT. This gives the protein CSADGQPNTEAFF.